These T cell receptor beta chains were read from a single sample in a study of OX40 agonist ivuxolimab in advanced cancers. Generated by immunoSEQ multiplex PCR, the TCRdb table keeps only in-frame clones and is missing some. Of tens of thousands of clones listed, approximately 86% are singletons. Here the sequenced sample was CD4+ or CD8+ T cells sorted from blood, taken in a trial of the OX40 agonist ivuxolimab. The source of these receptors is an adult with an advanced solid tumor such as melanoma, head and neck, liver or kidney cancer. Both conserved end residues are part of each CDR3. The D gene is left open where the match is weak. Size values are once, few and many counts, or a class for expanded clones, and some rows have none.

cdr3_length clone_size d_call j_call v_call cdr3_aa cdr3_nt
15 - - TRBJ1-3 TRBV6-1 CASSEGLILRNTIYF TGTGCCAGCAGTGAAGGTCTAATACTAAGAAACACCATATATTTT
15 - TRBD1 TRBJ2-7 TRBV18 CASSPIGQGEYEQYF TGTGCCAGCTCACCAATAGGACAGGGGGAATACGAGCAGTACTTC
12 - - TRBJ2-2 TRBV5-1 CASSLTDGELFF TGCGCCAGCAGCTTGACCGACGGGGAGCTGTTTTTT
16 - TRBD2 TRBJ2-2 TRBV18 CASSPPGGPNTGELFF TGTGCCAGCTCACCGCCGGGAGGGCCCAACACCGGGGAGCTGTTTTTT
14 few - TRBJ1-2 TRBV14 CASSLGMALGGYTF TGTGCCAGCAGCCTCGGAATGGCCCTGGGGGGCTACACCTTC
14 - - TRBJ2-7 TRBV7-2 CASSLGPGSYEQYF TGTGCCAGCAGCTTAGGTCCAGGGTCCTACGAGCAGTACTTC
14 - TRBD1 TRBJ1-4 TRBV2 CASTPGQGNEKLFF TGTGCCAGCACTCCGGGACAGGGGAATGAAAAACTGTTTTTT
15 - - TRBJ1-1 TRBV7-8 CASSGTGGLNTEAFF TGTGCCAGCAGCGGAACTGGCGGGCTGAACACTGAAGCTTTCTTT
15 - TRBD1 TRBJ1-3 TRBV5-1 CASNDRVHSGNTIYF TGCGCCAGCAATGACAGGGTACACTCTGGAAACACCATATATTTT
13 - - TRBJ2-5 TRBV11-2 CASSLGSRETQYF TGTGCCAGCAGCTTAGGGAGTCGAGAGACCCAGTACTTC
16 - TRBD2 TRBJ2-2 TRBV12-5 CASGLVSGGYTGELFF TGTGCTAGTGGTTTGGTTAGCGGGGGGTACACCGGGGAGCTGTTTTTT
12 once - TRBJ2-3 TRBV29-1 CSVDRLGDTQYF TGCAGCGTTGATCGACTTGGAGATACGCAGTATTTT
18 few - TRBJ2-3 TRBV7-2 CASSLGTLRVADTDTQYF TGTGCCAGCAGCTTAGGGACCCTTAGGGTCGCGGACACAGATACGCAGTATTTT
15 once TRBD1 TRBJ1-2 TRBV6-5 CASSYGGQGFYGYTF TGTGCCAGCAGTTATGGCGGACAGGGGTTTTATGGCTACACCTTC
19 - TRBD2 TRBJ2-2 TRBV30 CAWSVWLAGEGGNTGELFF TGTGCCTGGAGTGTGTGGCTAGCGGGAGAAGGCGGGAACACCGGGGAGCTGTTTTTT
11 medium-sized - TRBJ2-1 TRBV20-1 CSAPGPNEQFF TGCAGTGCTCCCGGGCCCAATGAGCAGTTCTTC
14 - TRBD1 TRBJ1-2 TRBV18 CASSETGVDYGYTF TGTGCCAGCTCAGAGACAGGGGTAGACTATGGCTACACCTTC
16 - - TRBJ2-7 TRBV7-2 CASGLWLQGVGGEQYF TGTGCCAGCGGACTCTGGCTACAGGGAGTGGGTGGCGAGCAGTACTTC
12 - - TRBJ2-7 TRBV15 CATSRVAHEQYF TGTGCCACCAGCAGAGTCGCGCACGAGCAGTACTTC
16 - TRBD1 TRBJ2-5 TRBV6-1 CASNEDSGTGRETQYF TGTGCCAGCAATGAAGATTCCGGGACAGGTCGGGAGACCCAGTACTTC
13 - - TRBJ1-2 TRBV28 CASSPGSHYGYTF TGTGCCAGCAGCCCCGGCAGCCACTATGGCTACACCTTC
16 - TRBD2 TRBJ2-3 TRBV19 CASSTGLAGLTDTQYF TGTGCCAGTAGTACGGGACTAGCGGGACTCACAGATACGCAGTATTTT
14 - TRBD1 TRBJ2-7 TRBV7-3 CASSLTGQGYEQYF TGTGCCAGCAGCTTAACGGGACAGGGATACGAGCAGTACTTC
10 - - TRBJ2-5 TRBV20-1 CSARGETQYF TGCAGTGCTAGAGGCGAGACCCAGTACTTC
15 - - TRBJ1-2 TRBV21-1 CASSTAPDRAHGYTF TGTGCCAGCAGCACTGCCCCGGACAGGGCTCATGGCTACACCTTC
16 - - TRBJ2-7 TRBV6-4 CASSRTFTGLRDEQYF TGTGCCAGCAGCCGTACATTTACAGGGCTCCGAGACGAGCAGTACTTC
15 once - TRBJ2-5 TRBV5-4 CASRLDFGQQETQYF TGTGCCAGCAGGTTAGACTTCGGGCAACAAGAGACCCAGTACTTC
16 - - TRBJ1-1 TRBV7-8 CASSQVRALKYTEAFF TGTGCCAGCAGCCAAGTAAGGGCTTTGAAATACACTGAAGCTTTCTTT
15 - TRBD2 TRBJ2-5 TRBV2 CASGPGLAGAKTQYF TGTGCCAGCGGCCCAGGACTAGCGGGAGCGAAGACCCAGTACTTC
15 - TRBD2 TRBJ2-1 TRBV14 CASSYVAGGYNEQFF TGTGCCAGCAGCTATGTAGCGGGCGGCTACAATGAGCAGTTCTTC
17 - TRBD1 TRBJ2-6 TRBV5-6 CASSPQGASSGANVLTF TGTGCCAGCAGCCCACAGGGGGCCTCAAGTGGGGCCAACGTCCTGACTTTC
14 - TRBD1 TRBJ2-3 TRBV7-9 CASSLGQGADTQYF TGTGCCAGCAGCCTTGGACAGGGGGCAGATACGCAGTATTTT
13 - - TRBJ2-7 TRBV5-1 CASSKRSPDEQYF TGCGCCAGCAGCAAACGATCCCCGGACGAGCAGTACTTC